The 18 T cell receptor beta chains below all came from one sample that was sequenced in a study of tumor-infiltrating lymphocytes in localized non-small cell lung cancer. The protocol was immunoSEQ multiplex PCR, while the TCRdb copy is restricted to in-frame clones and leaves out a portion. The sample has over 15,000 clones, roughly 78% seen once; the top ten hold less than 10%. Sequenced input: lung tumor tissue. The receptors were sampled from a human donor with non-small cell lung cancer.

The gene calls are TRBV7-9 and TRBJ2-7, with a weak D call TRBD2 (5 bases). This CDR3 spans 14 amino acids. Deletions cut 1 base from V and 3 bases from J, with 10 bases between. Per germline, CDR1 SEHNR and CDR2 FQNEAQ (reference sequence). CDR3 sequence: CASSLGGLHYEQYF. The CDR3 DNA sequence: TGTGCCAGCAGCTTAGGAGGGCTCCACTACGAGCAGTACTTC.

This clone was seen only once. The CDR3 coding sequence is TGTGCCAGCAGCTTAGAGAAAGGGTACTCTGGAAACACCATATATTTT. Its translation is CASSLEKGYSGNTIYF. The rearrangement joins TRBV11-2 to TRBJ1-3; D is unresolved. Trimming cost V 0 bases and J 0 bases, with 9 bases left between them. The germline CDR1 and CDR2 sequences are SGHAT and FQNNGV. There are 16 residues in the CDR3.

The chain links TRBV11-2 to TRBJ1-2; 8 positions agree with TRBD1. This CDR3 is built from 15 residues. With 1 base clipped from V and 5 bases from J, the junction kept 6 bases outside the gene matches. Germline lookup yields CDR1 SGHAT and CDR2 FQNNGV. This CDR3 reads CASSLGQTGDYGYTF. The CDR3 DNA is TGTGCCAGCAGCTTAGGGCAGACAGGGGATTATGGCTACACCTTC.

V is TRBV5-5 and J is TRBJ2-7; 11 bases align to TRBD1. This CDR3 is 16 amino acids long. The V segment lost 2 bases and the J segment 5 bases; nucleotides outside the gene matches: 9. Germline V gives CDR1 SGHKS, CDR2 YYEKEE (reference sequence). Written as DNA, the CDR3 is TGTGCCAGCAGCTTTTTACCGGGACAGGGGGTGGACGAGCAGTACTTC. Protein sequence: CASSFLPGQGVDEQYF.

The chain employs TRBV4-3 and TRBJ1-1; unclear D gene. The CDR3 has 16 residues. V lost 4 bases to trimming and J lost 2 bases, with 17 bases between them. Germline lookup yields CDR1 LGHNA and CDR2 YSLEER. The CDR3 loop is CASSLTVVGVNTEAFF. The DNA for the CDR3 is TGCGCCAGCAGCCTCACCGTCGTTGGGGTAAACACTGAAGCTTTCTTT.

This clone was observed a single time. V and J are TRBV28 and TRBJ2-1, with 8 bases matching TRBD2. Germline V gene data show CDR1 as MDHEN and CDR2 as SYDVKM. The CDR3 has 17 residues. V shed 2 bases and J 3 bases; nucleotides not matched to a gene: 9. Here the CDR3 reads CASSLESAGGGYNEQFF. The CDR3 DNA reads TGTGCCAGCAGTTTAGAATCGGCGGGAGGAGGCTACAATGAGCAGTTCTTC.

This clone was seen a handful of times. V is TRBV19 and J is TRBJ2-1, with 7 bases fitting TRBD2. Germline lookup yields CDR1 LNHDA and CDR2 SQIVND (reference sequence). The CDR3 runs to 16 residues. The trim removed 7 bases at V and 4 bases at J, leaving 13 bases unmatched. The CDR3 sequence: CASNQRGGIGYNEQFF. The CDR3 DNA reads TGTGCCAGTAATCAGAGGGGAGGGATCGGATACAATGAGCAGTTCTTC.

V usage is TRBV28 and J usage is TRBJ2-7, with D perhaps matching TRBD2 (6 bases). Looked up from germline, CDR1 is MDHEN and CDR2 is SYDVKM. The CDR3 extends over 16 amino acids. Deletions cut 5 bases from V and 0 bases from J, with 17 bases between. For the CDR3, the DNA is TGTGCCAGCAGTCCATGGGGGGTCCTAAGCTCCTACGAGCAGTACTTC. Protein: CASSPWGVLSSYEQYF. The whole variable domain, remainder taken from reference TRBV28 and TRBJ2-7, is DVKVTQSSRYLVKRTGEKVFLECVQDMDHENMFWYRQDPGLGLRLIYFSYDVKMKEKGDIPEGYSVSREKKERFSLILESASTNQTSMYLCASSPWGVLSSYEQYFGPGTRLTVT.

In this sample, this clone turned up once. J is TRBJ2-3 and V is TRBV18, with a weak D call TRBD1 (6 bases). The CDR3 length is 12 residues. Between the trimmed V and J ends, which lost 6 bases and 4 bases, there was a span of 8 bases. The germline CDR1 and CDR2 sequences are KGHSH and LQKENI. CDR3 loop: CASSRQADTQYF. The CDR3 bases are TGTGCCAGCTCTCGACAGGCAGATACGCAGTATTTT.

This clone has a handful of counts. This chain joins TRBV5-6 and TRBJ1-5, with 11 bases matching TRBD1. Germline V gene lookup returns CDR1 SGHDT and CDR2 YYEEEE. J gave up 7 bases and V 5 bases, and 11 bases lay outside the gene matches. The CDR3 length is 16 residues. The CDR3 bases are TGTGCCAGCAGTTTTAGGGGACAGGGGGGGGGACAGCCCCAGCATTTT. This codes for CASSFRGQGGGQPQHF.

The chain combines TRBV5-8 with TRBJ2-2, with D perhaps matching TRBD2 (5 bases). This CDR3 region has 16 residues. V lost 4 bases to trimming and J lost 3 bases, with 16 bases between them. Germline assignment: CDR1 SGHTS and CDR2 YDEGEE. CDR3 bases: TGTGCCAGCAGCCGTACGGGGTCGGGGTACACCGGGGAGCTGTTTTTT. This encodes CASSRTGSGYTGELFF.

Only one count was recorded for this clone. The J gene is TRBJ2-3, the V gene TRBV30, with D possibly being TRBD2 (6 bases). Germline V gene lookup returns CDR1 GTSNPN and CDR2 SVGIG (reference sequence). The V gene lost 2 bases and the J gene lost 8 bases, with 17 bases spanning the gap. The length of the CDR3 is 14 residues. In DNA form, the CDR3 reads TGTGCCTGGAGTCGCGGGACCTGGGGAGGTACGCAGTATTTT. This gives the protein CAWSRGTWGGTQYF.

This clone has just a few counts. The chain is built from TRBV5-1 and TRBJ2-1; no firm D call. V was clipped by 0 bases and J by 6 bases, with 10 bases between them. CDR1 SGHRS and CDR2 YFSETQ come from the germline V gene. This CDR3 spans 14 amino acids. The CDR3 sequence is CASSLGLQTNEQFF. In DNA form, the CDR3 reads TGCGCCAGCAGCTTGGGACTCCAGACCAATGAGCAGTTCTTC.

The V and J genes are TRBV29-1 and TRBJ1-3; D not certain. CDR3 length equals 12 residues. V lost 4 bases, J lost 2 bases, and 6 bases lay in between. Germline CDR1 and CDR2: SQVTM and ANQGSEA. CDR3 DNA sequence: TGCAGCGTTGTTGGGGCTGGAAACACCATATATTTT. Translating gives CSVVGAGNTIYF.

The chain combines TRBV5-1 with TRBJ2-3; 10 bases are a match to TRBD2. The CDR3 length is 15 residues. Looked up from germline, CDR1 is SGHRS and CDR2 is YFSETQ. The V gene end was trimmed by 2 bases and the J gene end by 4 bases; junction bases not matched to a gene: 4. DNA of the CDR3: TGCGCCAGCAGCTTACTAGCGGGATCCTCAGATACGCAGTATTTT. Translation gives CASSLLAGSSDTQYF. Complete variable domain (other parts from reference TRBV5-1 and TRBJ2-3): KAGVTQTPRYLIKTRGQQVTLSCSPISGHRSVSWYQQTPGQGLQFLFEYFSETQRNKGNFPGRFSGRQFSNSRSEMNVSTLELGDSALYLCASSLLAGSSDTQYFGPGTRLTVL.

The V call is TRBV6-1, the J call TRBJ1-2; D gene unclear. Per germline, CDR1 MNHNS and CDR2 SASEGT. This CDR3 is built from 15 residues. V lost 1 base and J 2 bases, leaving 11 bases between the germline ends. The CDR3 nucleotides are TGTGCCAGCAGTGAAGTCAGGCGTGCAAACTATGGCTACACCTTC. Amino acid sequence: CASSEVRRANYGYTF.

The chain links TRBV30 to TRBJ2-1; weak D call: TRBD2 (5 bases). V lost 5 bases and J 8 bases, leaving 19 bases between the germline ends. The germline gives CDR1 GTSNPN, CDR2 SVGIG (reference sequence). The CDR3 consists of 14 residues. CDR3 residues: CAWDRLAVGDEQFF. As DNA, the CDR3 is TGTGCCTGGGATCGTCTAGCCGTGGGCGATGAGCAGTTCTTC.

This clone was detected a few times. The chain employs TRBV5-4 and TRBJ2-1, with TRBD2 identical over 8 bases. The CDR3 extends over 16 amino acids. The V and J ends lost 4 bases and 3 bases, in that order; junction bases with no gene match: 9. Germline CDR1 is SGHNT and CDR2 is YYREEE (reference sequence). In DNA, the CDR3 is TGTGCCAGCAGCACGGGGGCCAGCGGGGGCTACAATGAGCAGTTCTTC. It encodes CASSTGASGGYNEQFF.